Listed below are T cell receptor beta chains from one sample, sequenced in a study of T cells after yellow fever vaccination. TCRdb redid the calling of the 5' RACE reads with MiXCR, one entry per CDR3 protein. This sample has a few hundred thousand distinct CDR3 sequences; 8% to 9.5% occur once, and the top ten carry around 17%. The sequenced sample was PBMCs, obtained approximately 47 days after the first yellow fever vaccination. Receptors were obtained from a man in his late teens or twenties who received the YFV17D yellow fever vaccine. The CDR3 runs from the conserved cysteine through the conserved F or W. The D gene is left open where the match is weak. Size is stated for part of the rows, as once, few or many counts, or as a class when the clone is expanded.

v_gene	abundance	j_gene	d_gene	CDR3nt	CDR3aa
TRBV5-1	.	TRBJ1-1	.	TGCGCCAGCAGCCAAGGCTACCAGGCGAGGATGACTGAAGCTTTCTTT	CASSQGYQARMTEAFF
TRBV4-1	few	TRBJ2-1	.	TGCGCCAGCAGCCAAGATCAGGGTCGGAATGAGCAGTTCTTC	CASSQDQGRNEQFF
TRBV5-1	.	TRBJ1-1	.	TGCGCCAGCAGCTTGGAGGAGGGGAACACTGAAGCTTTCTTT	CASSLEEGNTEAFF
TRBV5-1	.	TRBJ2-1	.	TGCGCCAGCAGCGGTGTCGCGAGTAACAATGAGCAGTTCTTC	CASSGVASNNEQFF
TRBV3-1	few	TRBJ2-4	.	TGTGCCAGCAGCCACGGACAGTTAGCCAAAAACATTCAGTACTTC	CASSHGQLAKNIQYF
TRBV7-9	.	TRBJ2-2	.	TGTGCCAGCAGCTTAAACGTGGGGGAAACCGGGGAGCTGTTTTTT	CASSLNVGETGELFF
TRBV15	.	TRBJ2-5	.	TGTGCCACCAGCAGTGACGATAGCGTTTACCTAGAGACCCAGTACTTC	CATSSDDSVYLETQYF
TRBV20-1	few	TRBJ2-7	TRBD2	TGCAGTGGAAGGGCCGGGACTAGCATGTACGAGCAGTACTTC	CSGRAGTSMYEQYF
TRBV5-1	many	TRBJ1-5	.	TGCGCCAGCAGCTTGGATGGCGGAAGCAATCAGCCCCAGCATTTT	CASSLDGGSNQPQHF
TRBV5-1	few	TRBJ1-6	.	TGCGCCAGCAGCTCGGGTGTTAGGGATTCACCCCTCCACTTT	CASSSGVRDSPLHF
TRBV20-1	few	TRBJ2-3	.	TGCAGTGCTAGAGATCTTGTGGGGGGCCCCCCAGATACGCAGTATTTT	CSARDLVGGPPDTQYF
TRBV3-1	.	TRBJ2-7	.	TGTGCCAGCAGCCAAGGTAGGGGACTCGTTGTGGACGAGCAGTACTTC	CASSQGRGLVVDEQYF
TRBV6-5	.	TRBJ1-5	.	TGTGCCAGCAGTTACAGGGAAAATCAGCCCCAGCATTTT	CASSYRENQPQHF
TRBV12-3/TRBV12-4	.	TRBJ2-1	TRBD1	TGTACCTGCTGTTCCGGACTACCGGGACAGGGGTTTGCCAATGAGCAGTTCTTC	CTCCSGLPGQGFANEQFF
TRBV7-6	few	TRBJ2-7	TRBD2	TGTGCCAGCAGCCCCGCCCTAGGCGGGGGGGCCTACGAGCAGTACTTC	CASSPALGGGAYEQYF
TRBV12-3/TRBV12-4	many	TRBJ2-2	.	TGTGCCAGCAGCCTAAAACGGGCCACCGGGGAGCTGTTTTTT	CASSLKRATGELFF
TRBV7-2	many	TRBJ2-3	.	TGTGCCAGCAGCTTTCAGGGCCATACGCAGTATTTT	CASSFQGHTQYF
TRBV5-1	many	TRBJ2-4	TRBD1	TGCGCCAGCAGCTGGACAGGGGCCGTCATTCAGTACTTC	CASSWTGAVIQYF
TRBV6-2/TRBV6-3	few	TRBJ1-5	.	TGTGCCAGCAGCCACGGAATACAGCCGATCAATCAGCCCCAGCATTTT	CASSHGIQPINQPQHF
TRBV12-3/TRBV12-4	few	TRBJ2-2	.	TGTGCCAGCAGTTTGATCCACCCCGGGGAGCTGTTTTTT	CASSLIHPGELFF
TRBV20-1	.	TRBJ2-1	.	TGCAGTGTTCACCCTGGACAGTTCAATGAGCAGTTCTTC	CSVHPGQFNEQFF
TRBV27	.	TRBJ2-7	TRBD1	TGTGCCAGCAGTTTTGGGACAGGGTACCCCTACGAGCAGTACTTC	CASSFGTGYPYEQYF
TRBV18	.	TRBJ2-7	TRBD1	TGTGCCAGCTCACCTCCCCGGACAGGATACTCCTACGAGCAGTACTTC	CASSPPRTGYSYEQYF
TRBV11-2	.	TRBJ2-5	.	TGTGCCAGCAGCCCGCTTCCCCGCGGGGAGACCCAGTACTTC	CASSPLPRGETQYF
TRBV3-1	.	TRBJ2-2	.	TGTGCCAGCAGCTACAGGGTGGCCGGGGAGCTGTTTTTT	CASSYRVAGELFF
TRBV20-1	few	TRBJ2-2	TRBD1	TGCAGTGCCGACAGGGGGAGTAACACCGGGGAGCTGTTTTTT	CSADRGSNTGELFF
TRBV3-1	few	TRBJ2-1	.	TGTGCCAGCAGCCAAGTCGTACGGAATGAGCAGTTCTTC	CASSQVVRNEQFF